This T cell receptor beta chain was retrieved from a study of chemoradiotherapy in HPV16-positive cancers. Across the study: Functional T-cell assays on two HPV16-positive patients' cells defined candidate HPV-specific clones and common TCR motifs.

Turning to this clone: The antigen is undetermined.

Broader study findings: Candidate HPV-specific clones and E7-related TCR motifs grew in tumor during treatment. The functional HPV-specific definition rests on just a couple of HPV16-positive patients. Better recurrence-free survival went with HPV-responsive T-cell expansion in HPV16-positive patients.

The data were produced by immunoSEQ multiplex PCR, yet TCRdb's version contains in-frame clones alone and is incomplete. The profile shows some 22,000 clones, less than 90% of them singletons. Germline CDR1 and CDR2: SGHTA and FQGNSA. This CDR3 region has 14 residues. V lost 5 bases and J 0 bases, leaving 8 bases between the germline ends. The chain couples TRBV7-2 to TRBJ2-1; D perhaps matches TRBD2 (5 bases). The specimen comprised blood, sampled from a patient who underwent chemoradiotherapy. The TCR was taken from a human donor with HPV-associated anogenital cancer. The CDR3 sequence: CASSRDYSYNEQFF. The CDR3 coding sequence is TGTGCCAGCAGCCGGGATTACTCCTACAATGAGCAGTTCTTC.